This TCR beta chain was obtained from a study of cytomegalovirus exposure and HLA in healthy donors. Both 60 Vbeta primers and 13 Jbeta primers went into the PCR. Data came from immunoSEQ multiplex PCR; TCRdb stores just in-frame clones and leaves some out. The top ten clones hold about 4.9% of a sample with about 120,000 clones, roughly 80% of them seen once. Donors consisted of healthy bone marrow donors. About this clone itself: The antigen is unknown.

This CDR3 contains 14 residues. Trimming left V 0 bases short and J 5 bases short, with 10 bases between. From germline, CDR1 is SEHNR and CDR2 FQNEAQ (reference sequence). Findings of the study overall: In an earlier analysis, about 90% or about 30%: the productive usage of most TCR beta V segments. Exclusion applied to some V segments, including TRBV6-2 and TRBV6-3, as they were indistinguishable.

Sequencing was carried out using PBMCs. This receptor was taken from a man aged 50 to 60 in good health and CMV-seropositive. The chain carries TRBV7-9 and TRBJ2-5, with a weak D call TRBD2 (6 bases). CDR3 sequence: CASSLAIGGETQYF. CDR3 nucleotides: TGTGCCAGCAGCTTAGCAATAGGAGGGGAGACCCAGTACTTC.